This T cell receptor (beta chain) was captured by sequencing in a study of beta chain features in type 1 diabetes. Findings and caveats of the study: There was a moderate but significant shortening of TCRB CDR3s in all four CD4+ subsets of Type 1 diabetes patients.

This clone has only a few counts. Its antigen is undetermined. Over 95% purity was reached by all sorted populations. The CDR3 contains 16 residues. From germline, CDR1 is SGHRS and CDR2 YFSETQ. V dropped 5 bases and J dropped 3; count of bases not matched to a gene: 9. Sequencing targeted expressed TCRB transcripts, as all isolated RNA had been reverse transcribed. Assay: immunoSEQ multiplex PCR; the TCRdb copy retains only in-frame clones and omits some. The sample yields roughly 140,000 clones, about 9.4% seen once. The chain uses TRBV5-1 and TRBJ2-1; the match to TRBD2 covers 9 bases. Material for sequencing was central memory CD4+ T cells from blood. The clonotype originates from a young man with type 1 diabetes. The CDR3 loop reads CASSPGLASNYNEQFF. The CDR3 region has the DNA TGCGCCAGCAGTCCTGGACTAGCGTCAAACTACAATGAGCAGTTCTTC.